This entry features one T cell receptor (beta chain) sequence. Trimming took 2 bases from V and 5 from J, leaving 12 bases between them. The CDR3 covers 14 residues. The germline V gene has CDR1 SEHNR and CDR2 FQNEAQ (reference sequence). This entry comes from a study of blood T cell repertoires in COVID-19. Overall study context: Material from acute and convalescent COVID-19 was sourced from the United States, Italy and Spain.

Cohorts were based on clinical histories the participants reported. The method was immunoSEQ multiplex PCR; TCRdb's version includes in-frame clones alone and lacks a portion of them. The sample lists about 150,000 clones, around four fifths occurring once. Specimen: PBMCs or T cells enriched from blood (not recorded which). This receptor was identified in a man between 65 and 79 years old who had been exposed to COVID-19. This chain uses TRBV7-9 with TRBJ1-1; D might be TRBD1 (5 bases). The CDR3 DNA is TGTGCCAGCAGCTTACTCCAGGGAGGAACTGAAGCTTTCTTT. Translation: CASSLLQGGTEAFF. The whole variable domain, remainder taken from reference TRBV7-9 and TRBJ1-1, is DTGVSQNPRHKITKRGQNVTFRCDPISEHNRLYWYRQTLGQGPEFLTYFQNEAQLEKSRLLSDRFSAERPKGSFSTLEIQRTEQGDSAMYLCASSLLQGGTEAFFGQGTRLTVV.